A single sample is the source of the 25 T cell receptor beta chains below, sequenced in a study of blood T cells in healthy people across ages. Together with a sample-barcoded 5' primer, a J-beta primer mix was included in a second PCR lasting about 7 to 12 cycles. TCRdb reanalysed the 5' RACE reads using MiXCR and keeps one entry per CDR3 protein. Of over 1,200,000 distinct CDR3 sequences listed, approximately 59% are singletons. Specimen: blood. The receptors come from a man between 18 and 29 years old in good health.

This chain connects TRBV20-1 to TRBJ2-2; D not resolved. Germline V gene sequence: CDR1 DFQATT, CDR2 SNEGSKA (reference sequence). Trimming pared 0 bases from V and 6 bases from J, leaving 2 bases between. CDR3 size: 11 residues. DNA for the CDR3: TGCAGTGCTAGAGATGCCGGGGAGCTGTTTTTT. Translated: CSARDAGELFF.

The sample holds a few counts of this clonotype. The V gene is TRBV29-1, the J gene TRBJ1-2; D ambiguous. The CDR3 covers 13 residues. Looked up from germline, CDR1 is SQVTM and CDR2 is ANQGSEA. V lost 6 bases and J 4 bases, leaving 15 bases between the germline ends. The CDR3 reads CSVREKDGYGYTF. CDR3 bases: TGCAGCGTGAGGGAGAAGGACGGCTATGGCTACACCTTC. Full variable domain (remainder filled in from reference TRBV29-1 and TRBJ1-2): SAVISQKPSRDICQRGTSLTIQCQVDSQVTMMFWYRQQPGQSLTLIATANQGSEATYESGFVIDKFPISRPNLTFSTLTVSNMSPEDSSIYLCSVREKDGYGYTFGSGTRLTVV.

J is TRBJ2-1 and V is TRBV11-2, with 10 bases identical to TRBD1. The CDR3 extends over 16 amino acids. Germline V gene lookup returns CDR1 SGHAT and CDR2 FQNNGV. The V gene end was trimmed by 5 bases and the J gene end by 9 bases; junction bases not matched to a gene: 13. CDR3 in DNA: TGTGCCAGCAGCCTTCATGACAGGGGGCTTGTGGGTGAGCAGTTCTTC. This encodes CASSLHDRGLVGEQFF. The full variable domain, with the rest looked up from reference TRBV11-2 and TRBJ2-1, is EAGVAQSPRYKIIEKRQSVAFWCNPISGHATLYWYQQILGQGPKLLIQFQNNGVVDDSQLPKDRFSAERLKGVDSTLKIQPAKLEDSAVYLCASSLHDRGLVGEQFFGPGTRLTVL.

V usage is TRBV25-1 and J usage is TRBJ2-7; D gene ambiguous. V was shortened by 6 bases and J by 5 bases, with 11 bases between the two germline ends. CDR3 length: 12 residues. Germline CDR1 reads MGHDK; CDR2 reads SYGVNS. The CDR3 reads CASSLSPHEQYF. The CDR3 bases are TGTGCCAGCAGCCTCTCCCCCCACGAGCAGTACTTC.

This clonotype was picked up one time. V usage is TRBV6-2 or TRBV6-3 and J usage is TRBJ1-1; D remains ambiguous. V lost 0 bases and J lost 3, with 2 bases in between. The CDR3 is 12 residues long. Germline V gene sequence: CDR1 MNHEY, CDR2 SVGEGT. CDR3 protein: CASSYSHTEAFF. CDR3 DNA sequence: TGTGCCAGCAGTTACTCCCACACTGAAGCTTTCTTT.

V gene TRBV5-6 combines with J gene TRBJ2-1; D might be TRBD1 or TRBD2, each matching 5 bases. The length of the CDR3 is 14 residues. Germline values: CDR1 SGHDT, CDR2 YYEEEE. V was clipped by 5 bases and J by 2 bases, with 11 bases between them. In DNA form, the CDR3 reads TGTGCCAGCAGGTCGGGGCTAGCCTACAATGAGCAGTTCTTC. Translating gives CASRSGLAYNEQFF.

The DNA of the CDR3 is TGCGCCAGCAGCCAAGATCGGGGACAGTATGGCTACACCTTC. This translates into CASSQDRGQYGYTF. The chain joins TRBV4-3 to TRBJ1-2; 7 bases align to TRBD1. There are 14 residues in the CDR3. The V gene's germline CDR1 is LGHNA and CDR2 YSLEER. With 0 bases clipped from V and 5 bases from J, the junction kept 3 bases outside the gene matches.

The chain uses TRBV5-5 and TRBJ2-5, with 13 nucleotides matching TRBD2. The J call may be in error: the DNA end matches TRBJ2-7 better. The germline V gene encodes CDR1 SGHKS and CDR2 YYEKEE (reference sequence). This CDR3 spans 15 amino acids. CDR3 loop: CASRVTGLAGYEQYF. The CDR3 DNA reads TGTGCCAGCAGAGTTACGGGACTAGCGGGATACGAGCAGTACTTC.

The CDR3 coding sequence is TGCGCCAGCAGCCAAGAGGATGGATTTAACTATGGCTACACCTTC. Translating it yields CASSQEDGFNYGYTF. The V gene is TRBV4-1, the J gene TRBJ1-2, with D hard to call. The V and J ends lost 0 bases and 1 base respectively, with 9 bases between them. This CDR3 comprises 15 residues. Germline CDR1 is MGHRA and CDR2 is YSYEKL.

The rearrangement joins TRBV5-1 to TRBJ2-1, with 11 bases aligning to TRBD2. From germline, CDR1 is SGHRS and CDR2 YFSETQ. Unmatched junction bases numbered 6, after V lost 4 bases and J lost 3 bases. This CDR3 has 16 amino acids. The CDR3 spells CASSPGTSGNYNEQFF. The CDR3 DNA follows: TGCGCCAGCAGCCCTGGGACTAGCGGAAACTACAATGAGCAGTTCTTC.

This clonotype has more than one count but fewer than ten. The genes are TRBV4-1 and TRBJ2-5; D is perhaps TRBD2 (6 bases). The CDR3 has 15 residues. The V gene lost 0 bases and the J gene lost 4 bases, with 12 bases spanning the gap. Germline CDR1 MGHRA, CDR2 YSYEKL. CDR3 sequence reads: CASSQEVGAGETQYF. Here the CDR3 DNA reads TGCGCCAGCAGCCAAGAAGTAGGAGCGGGAGAGACCCAGTACTTC.

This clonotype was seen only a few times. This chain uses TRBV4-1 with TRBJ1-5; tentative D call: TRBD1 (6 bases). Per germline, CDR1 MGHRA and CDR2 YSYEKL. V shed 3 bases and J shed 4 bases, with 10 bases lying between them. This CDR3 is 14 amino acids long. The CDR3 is CASSHVTGNQPQHF. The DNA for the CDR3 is TGCGCCAGCAGCCATGTAACAGGGAATCAGCCCCAGCATTTT.

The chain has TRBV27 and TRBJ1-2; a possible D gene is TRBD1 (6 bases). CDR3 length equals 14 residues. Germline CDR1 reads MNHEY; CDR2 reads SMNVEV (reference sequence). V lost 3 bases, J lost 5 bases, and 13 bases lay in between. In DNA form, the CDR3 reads TGTGCCAGCAGTTTGACGGGGGCGGTGTATGGCTACACCTTC. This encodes CASSLTGAVYGYTF.

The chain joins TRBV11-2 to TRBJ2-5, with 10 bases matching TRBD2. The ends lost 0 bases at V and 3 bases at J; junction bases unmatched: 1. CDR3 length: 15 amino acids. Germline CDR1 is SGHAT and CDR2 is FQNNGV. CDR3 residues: CASSLELAGKETQYF. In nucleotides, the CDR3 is TGTGCCAGCAGCTTAGAACTAGCGGGAAAAGAGACCCAGTACTTC. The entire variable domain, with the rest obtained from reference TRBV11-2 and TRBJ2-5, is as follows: EAGVAQSPRYKIIEKRQSVAFWCNPISGHATLYWYQQILGQGPKLLIQFQNNGVVDDSQLPKDRFSAERLKGVDSTLKIQPAKLEDSAVYLCASSLELAGKETQYFGPGTRLLVL.

The CDR3, as DNA: TGTGCCAGCTACGGGGAGGGGAACACTGAAGCTTTCTTT. Translating it yields CASYGEGNTEAFF. The chain links TRBV27 to TRBJ1-1; D gene uncertain. Trimming removed 8 bases at V and 1 base at J, with 11 bases between. The germline V gene has CDR1 MNHEY and CDR2 SMNVEV (reference sequence). This CDR3 contains 13 residues.

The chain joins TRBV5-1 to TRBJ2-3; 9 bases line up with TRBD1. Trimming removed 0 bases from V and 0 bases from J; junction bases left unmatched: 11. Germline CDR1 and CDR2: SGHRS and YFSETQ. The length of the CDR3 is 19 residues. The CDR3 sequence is CASSLAPPGQGRSTDTQYF. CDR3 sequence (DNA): TGCGCCAGCAGCTTGGCGCCTCCCGGACAGGGGAGGAGCACAGATACGCAGTATTTT.

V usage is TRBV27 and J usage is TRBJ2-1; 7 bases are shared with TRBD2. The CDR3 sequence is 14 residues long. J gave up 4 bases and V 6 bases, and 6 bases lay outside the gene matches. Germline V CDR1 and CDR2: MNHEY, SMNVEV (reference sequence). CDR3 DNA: TGTGCCAGCAGGGGGGGACTACGTTACAATGAGCAGTTCTTC. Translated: CASRGGLRYNEQFF.

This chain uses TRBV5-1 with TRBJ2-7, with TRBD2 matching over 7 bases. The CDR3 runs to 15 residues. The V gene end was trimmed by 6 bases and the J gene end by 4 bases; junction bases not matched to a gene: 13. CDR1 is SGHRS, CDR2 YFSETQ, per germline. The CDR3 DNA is TGCGCCAGCACCCTCGGGGGAGGGTTAGGATACGAGCAGTACTTC. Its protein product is CASTLGGGLGYEQYF.

The CDR3 spells CASRMVGTAPYEQYF. In DNA form, the CDR3 reads TGCGCCAGCAGGATGGTGGGGACGGCCCCCTACGAGCAGTACTTC. The chain carries TRBV10-2 and TRBJ2-7; D is perhaps TRBD1 or TRBD2 (5 bases each). V was pared by 6 bases and J by 2 bases, with 17 bases between. The CDR3 extends over 15 amino acids. CDR1 WSHSY and CDR2 SAAADI come from the germline V gene.

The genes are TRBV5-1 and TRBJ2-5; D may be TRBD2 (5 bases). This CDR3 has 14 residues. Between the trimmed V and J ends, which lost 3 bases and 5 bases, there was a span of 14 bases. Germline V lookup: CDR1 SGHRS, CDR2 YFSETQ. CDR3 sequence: CASSSQAGPETQYF. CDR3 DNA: TGCGCCAGCAGCTCTCAGGCGGGTCCGGAGACCCAGTACTTC.

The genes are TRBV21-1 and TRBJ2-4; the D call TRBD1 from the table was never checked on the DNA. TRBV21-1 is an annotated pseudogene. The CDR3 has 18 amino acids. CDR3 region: CASSKGGEGVEGKNIQYF. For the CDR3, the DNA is TGTGCCAGCAGCAAAGGGGGAGAGGGGGTCGAAGGCAAAAACATTCAGTACTTC.

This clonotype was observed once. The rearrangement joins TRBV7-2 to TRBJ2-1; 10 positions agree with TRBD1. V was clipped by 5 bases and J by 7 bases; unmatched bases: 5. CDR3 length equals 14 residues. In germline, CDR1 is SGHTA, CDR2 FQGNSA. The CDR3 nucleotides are TGTGCCAGCAGCATTAGACAGGGGGCTAATGAGCAGTTCTTC. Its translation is CASSIRQGANEQFF.

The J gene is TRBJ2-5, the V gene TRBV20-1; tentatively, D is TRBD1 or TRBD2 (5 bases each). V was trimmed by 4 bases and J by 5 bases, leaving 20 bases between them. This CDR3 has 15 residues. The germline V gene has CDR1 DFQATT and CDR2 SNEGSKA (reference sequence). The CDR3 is CSATPGPLRGETQYF. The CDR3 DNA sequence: TGCAGTGCTACTCCGGGGCCATTACGCGGTGAGACCCAGTACTTC.

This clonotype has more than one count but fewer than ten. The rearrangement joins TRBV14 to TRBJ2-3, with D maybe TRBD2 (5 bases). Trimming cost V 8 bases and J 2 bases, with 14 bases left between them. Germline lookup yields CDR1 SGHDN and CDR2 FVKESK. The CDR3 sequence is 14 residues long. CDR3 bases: TGTGCCAGCGGGAAGAGACTATTCACAGATACGCAGTATTTT. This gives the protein CASGKRLFTDTQYF.

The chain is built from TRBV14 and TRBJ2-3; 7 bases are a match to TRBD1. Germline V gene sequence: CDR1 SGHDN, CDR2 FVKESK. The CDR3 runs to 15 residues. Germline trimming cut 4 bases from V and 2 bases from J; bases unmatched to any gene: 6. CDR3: CASSPMTGLTDTQYF. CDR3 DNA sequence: TGTGCCAGCAGCCCAATGACAGGGCTCACAGATACGCAGTATTTT.